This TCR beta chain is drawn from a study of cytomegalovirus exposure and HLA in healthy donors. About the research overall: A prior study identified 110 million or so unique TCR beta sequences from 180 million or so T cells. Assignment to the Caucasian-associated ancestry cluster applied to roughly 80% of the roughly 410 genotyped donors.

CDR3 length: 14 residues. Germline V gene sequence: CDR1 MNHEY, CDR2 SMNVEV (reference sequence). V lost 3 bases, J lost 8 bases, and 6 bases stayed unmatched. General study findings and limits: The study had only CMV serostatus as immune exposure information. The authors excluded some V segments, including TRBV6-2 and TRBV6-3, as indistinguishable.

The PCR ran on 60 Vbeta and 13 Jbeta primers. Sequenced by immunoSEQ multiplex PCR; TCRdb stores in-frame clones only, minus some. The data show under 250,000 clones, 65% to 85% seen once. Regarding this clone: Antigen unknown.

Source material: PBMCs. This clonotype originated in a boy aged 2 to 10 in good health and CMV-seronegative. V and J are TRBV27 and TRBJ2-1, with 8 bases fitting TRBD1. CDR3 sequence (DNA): TGTGCCAGCAGTTTCGTCAGACAGGGGCATGAGCAGTTCTTC. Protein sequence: CASSFVRQGHEQFF.